The clone carrying this T cell receptor (beta chain) came up a few times. Its antigen is not known. The TCR cDNA carried a universal primer site and UMIs from 5'RACE template switching. Each CDR3 protein is one row after TCRdb ran MiXCR on the 5' RACE reads. The repertoire holds some 600,000 distinct CDR3 sequences, around 17% seen once, with around 15% in the top ten. This record belongs to a study of T cells after yellow fever vaccination. Study-level results: Among primary-vaccination clones, most reappeared after the booster, at 95% to 96% for CD4 and 88% for CD8. By day 5 rather than day 15, the secondary response had peaked, though it was weaker.

CDR1 KGHSH and CDR2 LQKENI come from the germline V gene. The CDR3 is made up of 17 amino acids. V was clipped by 6 bases and J by 4 bases; unmatched bases: 9. The receptor was derived from a man aged 18 to 30 who received the YFV17D yellow fever vaccine. This sample comprised PBMCs, obtained 5 to 6 days after the first yellow fever vaccination. The rearrangement joins TRBV18 to TRBJ2-6; 10 bases map to TRBD1. CDR3 loop: CASSQLGTGVGANVLTF. The CDR3 bases are TGTGCCAGCTCTCAACTGGGGACAGGGGTCGGGGCCAACGTCCTGACTTTC.